This T cell receptor beta chain comes out of a study of yellow fever vaccine responses in identical twins. Overall study findings and caveats: Twins' vaccine T cell response reportedly seemed partly convergent, partly personalized.

This clonotype was detected once. The target antigen is unknown. Looked up from germline, CDR1 is SGDLS and CDR2 is YYNGEE. The CDR3 extends over 16 amino acids. The ends were cut back, 3 bases at V and 0 bases at J, with 10 bases in the middle. From the RT-PCR reads, TCRdb called clonotypes with MiXCR, one entry per CDR3 protein. This table has roughly 2,600 distinct CDR3 sequences, 75% to 85% appearing once. The material was T cells from blood (PBMCs), unsorted or a sorted subset (not recorded which), obtained before or after yellow fever vaccination (not recorded which). The TCR comes from a female donor who received the yellow fever vaccine. The chain carries TRBV9 and TRBJ1-6; weak D call: TRBD1 (5 bases). DNA of the CDR3: TGTGCCAGCAGCGCGGGGACGAGCTCCTATAATTCACCCCTCCACTTT. As protein: CASSAGTSSYNSPLHF.